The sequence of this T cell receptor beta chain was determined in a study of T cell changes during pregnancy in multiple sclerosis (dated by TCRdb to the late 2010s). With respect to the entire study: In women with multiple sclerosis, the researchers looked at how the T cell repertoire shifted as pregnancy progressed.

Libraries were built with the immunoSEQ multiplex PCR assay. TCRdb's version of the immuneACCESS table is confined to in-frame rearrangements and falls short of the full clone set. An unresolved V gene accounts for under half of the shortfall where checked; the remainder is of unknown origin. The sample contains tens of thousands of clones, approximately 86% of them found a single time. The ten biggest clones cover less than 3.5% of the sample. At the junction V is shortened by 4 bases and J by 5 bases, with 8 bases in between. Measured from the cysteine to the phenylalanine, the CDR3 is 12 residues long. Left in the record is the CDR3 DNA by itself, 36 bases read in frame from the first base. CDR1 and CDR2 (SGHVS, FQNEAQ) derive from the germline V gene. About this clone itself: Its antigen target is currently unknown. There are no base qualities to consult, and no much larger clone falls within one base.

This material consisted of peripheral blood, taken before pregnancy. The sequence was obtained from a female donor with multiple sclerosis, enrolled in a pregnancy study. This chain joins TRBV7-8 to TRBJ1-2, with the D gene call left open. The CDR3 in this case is CASSSEVYGYTF. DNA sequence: TGTGCCAGCAGCTCCGAGGTTTATGGCTACACCTTC.